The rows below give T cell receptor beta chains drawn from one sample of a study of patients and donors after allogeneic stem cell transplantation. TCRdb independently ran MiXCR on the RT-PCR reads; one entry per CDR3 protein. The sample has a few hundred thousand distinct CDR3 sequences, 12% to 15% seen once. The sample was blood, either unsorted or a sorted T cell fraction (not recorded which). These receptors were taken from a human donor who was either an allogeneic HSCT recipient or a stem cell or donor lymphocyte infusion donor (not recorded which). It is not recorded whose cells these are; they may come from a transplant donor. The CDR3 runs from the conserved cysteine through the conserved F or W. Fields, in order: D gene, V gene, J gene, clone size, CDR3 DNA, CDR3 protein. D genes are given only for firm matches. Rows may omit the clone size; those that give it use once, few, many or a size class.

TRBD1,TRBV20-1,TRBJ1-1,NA,TGCAGTGCTGGAGGGGTTCGGGGCAGGGGGGCCGACACTGAAGCTTTCTTT,CSAGGVRGRGADTEAFF
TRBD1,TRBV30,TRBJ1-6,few,TGTGCCTGGAGTGTACCGGGACAGTATAATTCACCCCTCCACTTT,CAWSVPGQYNSPLHF
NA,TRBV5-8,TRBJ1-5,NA,TGTGCCAGCAGCTTGGGCTTCGGCAATAGCAATCAGCCCCAGCATTTT,CASSLGFGNSNQPQHF
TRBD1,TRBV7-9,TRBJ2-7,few,TGTGCCAGCAGCTTTGGGGACAGCTCCTACGAGCAGTACTTC,CASSFGDSSYEQYF
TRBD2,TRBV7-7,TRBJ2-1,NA,TGTGCCAGCAGCTTAGCTAGCGGGGGCTCCTACAATGAGCAGTTCTTC,CASSLASGGSYNEQFF
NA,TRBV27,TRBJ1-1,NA,TGTGCCAGCAGTTACAGCTTTCACACTGAAGCTTTCTTT,CASSYSFHTEAFF
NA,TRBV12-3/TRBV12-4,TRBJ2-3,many,TGTGCCAGCAGTTTAGTTGGTGATACGCAGTATTTT,CASSLVGDTQYF
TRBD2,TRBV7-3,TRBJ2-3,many,TGTGCCAGCAGCCCGCGGACTAGTCCAGATACGCAGTATTTT,CASSPRTSPDTQYF
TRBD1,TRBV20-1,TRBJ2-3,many,TGCAGTGCTAGCTATTCAGGGGGCGCAGATACGCAGTATTTT,CSASYSGGADTQYF
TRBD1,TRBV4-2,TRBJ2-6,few,TGTGCCGGTGGACAGGGGGGTGACTCTGGGGCCAACGTCCTGACTTTC,CAGGQGGDSGANVLTF
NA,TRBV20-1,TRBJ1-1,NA,TGCAGTGCTAGAGAGGTCGGACTAGGGAGCGAAGCTTTCTTT,CSAREVGLGSEAFF
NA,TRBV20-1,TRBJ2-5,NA,TGCAGTGTCCCGCCGGTCCCCCGGGAGACCCAGTACTTC,CSVPPVPRETQYF
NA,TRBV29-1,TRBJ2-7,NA,TGCAGCGTTCCGGGGGACACACTTTACGAGCAGTACTTC,CSVPGDTLYEQYF
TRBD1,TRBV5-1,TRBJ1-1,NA,TGCGCCAGCAGCTTTCAGGGGGCTGAAGCTTTCTTT,CASSFQGAEAFF
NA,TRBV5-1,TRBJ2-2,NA,TGCGCCAGCAGCTGGGAGACAGGAGCGAACACCGGGGAGCTGTTTTTT,CASSWETGANTGELFF
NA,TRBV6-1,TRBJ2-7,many,TGTGCCAGCAGCCCGATGGTTGGTAGCTACGAGCAGTACTTC,CASSPMVGSYEQYF
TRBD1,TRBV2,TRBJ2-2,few,TGTGCCAGCAAGGGACAGGGATGGACCGGGGAGCTGTTTTTT,CASKGQGWTGELFF
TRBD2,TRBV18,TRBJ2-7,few,TGTGCCAGCTCACTTAAAGCGGGAGTGGCCGAGCAGTACTTC,CASSLKAGVAEQYF
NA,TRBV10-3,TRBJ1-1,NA,TGTGCCATCAGTGGGGGACAGAACACTGAAGCTTTCTTT,CAISGGQNTEAFF
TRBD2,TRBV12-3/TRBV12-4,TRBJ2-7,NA,TGTGCCAGCAGCCCGACTAGCGGGGGACCCTACGAGCAGTACTTC,CASSPTSGGPYEQYF
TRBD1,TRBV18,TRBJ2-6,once,TGTGCCAGCTCACCCCCCGGGACAGGGGGACCTGGGGCCAACGTCCTGACTTTC,CASSPPGTGGPGANVLTF
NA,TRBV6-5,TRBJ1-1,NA,TGTGCCAGCAGTTACCGCCCCGGGGAGACTGAAGCTTTCTTT,CASSYRPGETEAFF
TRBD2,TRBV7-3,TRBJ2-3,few,TGTGCCAGCAGCTCCGAAGATAGCGGGTGGGGCACAGATACGCAGTATTTT,CASSSEDSGWGTDTQYF
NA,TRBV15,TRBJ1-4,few,TGTGCCACCAGCAGAGAACTAGGACATTTCAAACTGTTTTTT,CATSRELGHFKLFF
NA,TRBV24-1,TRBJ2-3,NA,TGTGCCACCTGGGGTAAGGTAGCGGCCCAAAGGGAGGATACGCAGTATTTT,CATWGKVAAQREDTQYF
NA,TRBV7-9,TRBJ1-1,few,TGTGCCAGCAGCTTAAGGGTCGCTGAAGCTTTCTTT,CASSLRVAEAFF
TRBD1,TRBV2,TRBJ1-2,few,TGTGCCAGCAGAAGGACAGGGGGAAGCGGCTACACCTTC,CASRRTGGSGYTF
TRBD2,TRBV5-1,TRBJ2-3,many,TGCGCCAGCAGCTTGCGCGGGAGCGACAGCACAGATACGCAGTATTTT,CASSLRGSDSTDTQYF
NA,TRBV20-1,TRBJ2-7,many,TGCAGTGCTTGCCCGAACACCTACGAGCAGTACTTC,CSACPNTYEQYF
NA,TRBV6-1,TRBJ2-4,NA,TGTGCCAGCAATCACGAGGTCCGGTTTTCCGTGAACATTCAGTACTTC,CASNHEVRFSVNIQYF
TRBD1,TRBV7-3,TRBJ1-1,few,TGTGCCAGCAGCTTACCGAGACAGGGTAAGAACACTGAAGCTTTCTTT,CASSLPRQGKNTEAFF
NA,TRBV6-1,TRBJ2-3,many,TGTGCCAGTCGACCCCCGGGGACAGATACGCAGTATTTT,CASRPPGTDTQYF
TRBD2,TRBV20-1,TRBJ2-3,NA,TGCAGTGCTAGCACCAGGCGGGGGAGCACAGATACGCAGTATTTT,CSASTRRGSTDTQYF
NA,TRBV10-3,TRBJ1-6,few,TGTGCCATCAAGGGGACCGCCGATAATTCACCCCTCCACTTT,CAIKGTADNSPLHF
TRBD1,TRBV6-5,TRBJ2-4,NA,TGTGCCAGCAGTTACTCCAGCCGACAGGGTAACATTCAGTACTTC,CASSYSSRQGNIQYF
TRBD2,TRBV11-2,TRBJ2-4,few,TGTGCCAGCAGCACCGCGGGGGGAGGAAACATTCAGTACTTC,CASSTAGGGNIQYF
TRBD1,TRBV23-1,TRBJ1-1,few,TGCGCCAGCAGTCACTCGGGGACAGTGCAGAACACTGAAGCTTTCTTT,CASSHSGTVQNTEAFF
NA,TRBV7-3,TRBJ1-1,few,TGTGCCAGCAGCGCCACAGGAGTCCCAGGAGAAGCTTTCTTT,CASSATGVPGEAFF